This TCR beta chain appears in the sequencing data of a study of T cell responses to AZD1222 COVID-19 vaccine. Study-level results: Nearly half of spike-specific TCRs reportedly target variant regions that are unmutated in the B.1.351 and B.1.1.7 variants. White British donors predominated, females outnumbered males, and clonal diversity was possibly underestimated.

Only in-frame clones appear in the TCRdb table, and some are missing; sequencing was by immunoSEQ multiplex PCR. This table holds about 100,000 clones, about 87% found once. Germline V CDR1 and CDR2: LGHNA, YSLEER. V lost 0 bases and J 1 base, leaving 11 bases between the germline ends. The CDR3 is 16 amino acids. Of note for this clone: The antigen is not known.

The sample was peripheral blood, taken on day 0 of AZD1222 vaccination. The receptor comes from an adult in good health. The genes are TRBV4-3 and TRBJ2-3; D gene ambiguous. CDR3 loop: CASSQENGIGTDTQYF. CDR3 sequence (DNA): TGCGCCAGCAGCCAAGAAAACGGCATCGGCACAGATACGCAGTATTTT.